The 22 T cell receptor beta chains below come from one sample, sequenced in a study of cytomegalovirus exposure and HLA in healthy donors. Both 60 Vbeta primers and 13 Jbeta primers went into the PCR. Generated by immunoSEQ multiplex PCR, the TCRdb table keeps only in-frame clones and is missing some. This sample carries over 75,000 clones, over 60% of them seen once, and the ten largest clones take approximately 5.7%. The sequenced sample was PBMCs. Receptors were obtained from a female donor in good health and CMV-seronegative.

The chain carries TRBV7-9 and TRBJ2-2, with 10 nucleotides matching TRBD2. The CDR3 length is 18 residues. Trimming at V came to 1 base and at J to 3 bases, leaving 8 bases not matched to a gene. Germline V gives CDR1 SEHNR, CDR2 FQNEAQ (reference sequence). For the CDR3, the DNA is TGTGCCAGCAGCTTAGGGCGCCTAGCGGGAGAGGACACCGGGGAGCTGTTTTTT. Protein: CASSLGRLAGEDTGELFF.

CDR3 loop: CASSPLSGNTIYF. Written as DNA, the CDR3 is TGTGCCAGCAGCCCCCTCTCTGGAAACACCATATATTTT. The genes are TRBV5-5 and TRBJ1-3; D gene unclear. CDR3 length equals 13 residues. Trimming stripped 4 bases from V and 0 bases from J, with 5 bases between. CDR1 SGHKS and CDR2 YYEKEE come from the germline V gene (reference sequence). Full variable domain (missing parts from reference TRBV5-5 and TRBJ1-3): DAGVTQSPTHLIKTRGQQVTLRCSPISGHKSVSWYQQVLGQGPQFIFQYYEKEERGRGNFPDRFSARQFPNYSSELNVNALLLGDSALYLCASSPLSGNTIYFGEGSWLTVV.

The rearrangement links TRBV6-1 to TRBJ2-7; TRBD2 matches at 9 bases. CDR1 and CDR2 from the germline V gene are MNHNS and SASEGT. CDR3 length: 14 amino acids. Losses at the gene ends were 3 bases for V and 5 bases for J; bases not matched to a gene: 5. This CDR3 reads CASSDLSGSHEQYF. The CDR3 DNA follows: TGTGCCAGCAGTGATCTTAGCGGGAGCCACGAGCAGTACTTC.

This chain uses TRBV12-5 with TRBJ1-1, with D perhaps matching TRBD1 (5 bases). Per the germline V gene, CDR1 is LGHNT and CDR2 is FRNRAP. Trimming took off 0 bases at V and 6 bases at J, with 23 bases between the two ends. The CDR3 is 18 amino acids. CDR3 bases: TGTGCTAGTGGTTTGGTAAGGTCAGAAGGGGTCAAGTACTCTGAAGCTTTCTTT. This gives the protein CASGLVRSEGVKYSEAFF.

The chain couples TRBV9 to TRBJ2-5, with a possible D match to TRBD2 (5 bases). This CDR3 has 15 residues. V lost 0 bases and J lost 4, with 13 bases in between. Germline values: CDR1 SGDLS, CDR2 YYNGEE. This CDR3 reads CASSVGLQRGETQYF. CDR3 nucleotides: TGTGCCAGCAGCGTAGGACTCCAACGGGGAGAGACCCAGTACTTC.

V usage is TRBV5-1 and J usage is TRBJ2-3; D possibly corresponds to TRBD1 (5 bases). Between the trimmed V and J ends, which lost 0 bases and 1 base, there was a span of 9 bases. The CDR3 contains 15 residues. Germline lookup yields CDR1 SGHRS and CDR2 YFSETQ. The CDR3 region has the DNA TGCGCCAGCAGCTTGGATGGCAGGGGCACAGATACGCAGTATTTT. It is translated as CASSLDGRGTDTQYF.

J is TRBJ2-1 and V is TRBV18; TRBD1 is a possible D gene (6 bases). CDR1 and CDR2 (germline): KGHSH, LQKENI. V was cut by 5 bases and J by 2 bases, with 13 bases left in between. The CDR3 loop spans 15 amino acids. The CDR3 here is CASSYPGTTYNEQFF. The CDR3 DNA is TGTGCCAGCTCATATCCCGGGACAACCTACAATGAGCAGTTCTTC.

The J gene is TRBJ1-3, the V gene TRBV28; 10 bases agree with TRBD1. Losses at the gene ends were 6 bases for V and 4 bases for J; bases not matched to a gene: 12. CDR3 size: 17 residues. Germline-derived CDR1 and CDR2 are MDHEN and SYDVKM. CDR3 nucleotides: TGTGCCAGCAGCTCCGGGACAGGGGATTCAGGGGGAAACACCATATATTTT. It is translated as CASSSGTGDSGGNTIYF.

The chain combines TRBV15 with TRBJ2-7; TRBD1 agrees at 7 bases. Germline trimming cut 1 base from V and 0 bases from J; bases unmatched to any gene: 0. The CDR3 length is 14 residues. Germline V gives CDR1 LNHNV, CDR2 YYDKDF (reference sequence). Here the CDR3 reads CATSRGTGSYEQYF. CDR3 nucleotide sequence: TGTGCCACCAGCAGAGGGACAGGCTCCTACGAGCAGTACTTC.

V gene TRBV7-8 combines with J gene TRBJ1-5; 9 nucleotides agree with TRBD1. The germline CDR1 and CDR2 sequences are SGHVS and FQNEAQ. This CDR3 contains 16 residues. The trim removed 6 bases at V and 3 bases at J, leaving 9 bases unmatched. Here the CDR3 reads CASRPGQGFPNQPQHF. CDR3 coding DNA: TGTGCCAGCAGACCGGGACAGGGTTTCCCCAATCAGCCCCAGCATTTT.

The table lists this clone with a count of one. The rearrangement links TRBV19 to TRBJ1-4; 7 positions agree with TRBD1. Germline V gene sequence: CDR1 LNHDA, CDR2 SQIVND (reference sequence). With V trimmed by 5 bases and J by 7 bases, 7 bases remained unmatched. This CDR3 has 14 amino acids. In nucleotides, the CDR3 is TGTGCCAGTAGTCCACAGGGGAGGTTTGAAAAACTGTTTTTT. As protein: CASSPQGRFEKLFF.

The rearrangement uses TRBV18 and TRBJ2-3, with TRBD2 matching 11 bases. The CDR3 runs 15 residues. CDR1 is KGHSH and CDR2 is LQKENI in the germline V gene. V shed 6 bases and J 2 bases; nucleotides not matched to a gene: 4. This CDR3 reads CASSLGLADTDTQYF. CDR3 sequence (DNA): TGTGCCAGCTCCCTGGGACTAGCGGACACAGATACGCAGTATTTT.

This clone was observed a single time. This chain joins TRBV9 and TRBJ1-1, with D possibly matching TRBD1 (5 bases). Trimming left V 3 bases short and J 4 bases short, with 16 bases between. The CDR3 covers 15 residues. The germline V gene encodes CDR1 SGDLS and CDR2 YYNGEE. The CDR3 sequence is CASSGQTEKSTEAFF. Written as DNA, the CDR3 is TGTGCCAGCAGCGGACAGACAGAGAAGAGCACTGAAGCTTTCTTT.

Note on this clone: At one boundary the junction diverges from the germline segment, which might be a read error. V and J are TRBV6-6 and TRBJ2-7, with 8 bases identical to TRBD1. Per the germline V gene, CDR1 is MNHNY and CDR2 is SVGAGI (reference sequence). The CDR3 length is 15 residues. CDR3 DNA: TGTGCCAGCAGTCCCACCAGACAGGGGACTCATACGCGGGACTTC. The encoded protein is CASSPTRQGTHTRDF.

The chain's CDR3 is CASSPSRTGDTEAFF. In DNA form, the CDR3 reads TGTGCCAGCTCACCCTCAAGGACAGGGGACACTGAAGCTTTCTTT. The chain employs TRBV18 and TRBJ1-1, with 9 bases that match TRBD1. With 3 bases clipped from V and 3 bases from J, the junction kept 5 bases outside the gene matches. There are 15 residues in the CDR3. Germline values: CDR1 KGHSH, CDR2 LQKENI.

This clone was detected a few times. The CDR3 region has the DNA TGTGCCAGCTCACCACTGGAACAGAGCACAGATACGCAGTATTTT. This translates into CASSPLEQSTDTQYF. The chain has TRBV18 and TRBJ2-3, with D uncertain. The CDR3 consists of 15 residues. The germline V gene encodes CDR1 KGHSH and CDR2 LQKENI. The V and J ends lost 1 base and 0 bases respectively, with 8 bases between them. The full variable domain, its missing parts supplied by reference TRBV18 and TRBJ2-3, is NAGVMQNPRHLVRRRGQEARLRCSPMKGHSHVYWYRQLPEEGLKFMVYLQKENIIDESGMPKERFSAEFPKEGPSILRIQQVVRGDSAAYFCASSPLEQSTDTQYFGPGTRLTVL.

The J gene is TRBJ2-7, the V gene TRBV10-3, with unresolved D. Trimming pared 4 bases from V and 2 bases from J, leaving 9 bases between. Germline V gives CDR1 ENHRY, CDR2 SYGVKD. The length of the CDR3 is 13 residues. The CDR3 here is CAISGTEAYEQYF. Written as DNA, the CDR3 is TGTGCCATCAGTGGAACAGAAGCCTACGAGCAGTACTTC.

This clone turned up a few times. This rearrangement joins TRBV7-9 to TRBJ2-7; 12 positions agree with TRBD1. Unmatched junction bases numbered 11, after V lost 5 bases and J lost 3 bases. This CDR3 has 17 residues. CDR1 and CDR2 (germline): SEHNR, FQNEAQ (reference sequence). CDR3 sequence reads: CASSPGTGGRFGYEQYF. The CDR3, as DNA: TGTGCCAGCAGCCCCGGGACAGGGGGCCGATTCGGCTACGAGCAGTACTTC.

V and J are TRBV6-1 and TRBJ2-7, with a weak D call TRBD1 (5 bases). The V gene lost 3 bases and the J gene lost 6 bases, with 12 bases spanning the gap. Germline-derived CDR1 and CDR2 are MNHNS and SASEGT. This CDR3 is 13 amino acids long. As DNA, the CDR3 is TGTGCCAGCAGTGAGGTGGGGCCTTCCGAGCAGTACTTC. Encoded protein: CASSEVGPSEQYF.

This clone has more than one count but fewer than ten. For the CDR3, the DNA is TGTGCCAGCAGCAAACAGGGCGGCAATCAGCCCCAGCATTTT. It encodes CASSKQGGNQPQHF. The rearrangement links TRBV6-5 to TRBJ1-5; perhaps TRBD1 as D (6 bases). V gave up 6 bases and J gave up 2 bases, with 11 bases separating them. CDR3 length: 14 residues. The germline V gene has CDR1 MNHEY and CDR2 SVGAGI.

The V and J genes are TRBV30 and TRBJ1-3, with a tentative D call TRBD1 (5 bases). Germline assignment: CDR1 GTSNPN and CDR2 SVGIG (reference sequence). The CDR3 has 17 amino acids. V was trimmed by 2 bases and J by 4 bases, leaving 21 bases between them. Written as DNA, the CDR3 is TGTGCCTGGAGTCTCCGGGGGTTTTGGGACCCGGGAAACACCATATATTTT. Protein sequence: CAWSLRGFWDPGNTIYF.

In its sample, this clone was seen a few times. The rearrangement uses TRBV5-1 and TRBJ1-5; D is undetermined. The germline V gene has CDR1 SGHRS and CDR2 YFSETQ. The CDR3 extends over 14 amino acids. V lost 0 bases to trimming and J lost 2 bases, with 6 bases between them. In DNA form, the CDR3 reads TGCGCCAGCAGCTTGGTTTCCGGCAATCAGCCCCAGCATTTT. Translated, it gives CASSLVSGNQPQHF.